What follows are 29 T cell receptor beta chains derived from one specimen sequenced in a study of T cell responses to AZD1222 COVID-19 vaccine (dated by TCRdb to the early 2020s). The protocol used for the library was the immunoSEQ multiplex PCR assay. TCRdb provides this immuneACCESS table in a form limited to in-frame rearrangements. Some clones are lacking; in checked studies, under half of them reflect an unresolved V gene, and why the rest are absent is not known. Recorded for this sample are tens of thousands of clones; about 88% of them occurred a single time. Together, the top ten hold less than 3.5% of the sample. What this sample's time point label stands for: baseline before first vaccination. Specimen: peripheral blood, collected on day 0 of AZD1222 vaccination. These receptor sequences come from an adult in good health.

This chain links TRBV2 with TRBJ1-5; TRBD1 matches 10 bases. This CDR3 contains 17 residues. CDR1 and CDR2 (germline): SNHLY, FYNNEI. Trimming removed 1 base from V and 3 bases from J; junction bases left unmatched: 6. The CDR3 here is CASSEERTGGINQPQHF. As DNA, the CDR3 is TGTGCCAGCAGTGAAGAAAGGACAGGGGGGATCAATCAGCCCCAGCATTTT. Based on the CDR3 plus reference TRBV2 and TRBJ1-5, the full variable domain is EPEVTQTPSHQVTQMGQEVILRCVPISNHLYFYWYRQILGQKVEFLVSFYNNEISEKSEIFDDQFSVERPDGSNFTLKIRSTKLEDSAMYFCASSEERTGGINQPQHFGDGTRLSIL.

The chain recombines TRBV7-9 with TRBJ2-1; D uncertain. CDR3 length: 11 residues. Trimming removed 0 bases from V and 10 bases from J, with 4 bases in between. Germline values: CDR1 SEHNR, CDR2 FQNEAQ (reference sequence). The CDR3 DNA reads as TGTGCCAGCAGCTTAGCTGGCGAGCAGTTCTTC. Translating gives CASSLAGEQFF.

The chain combines TRBV6-5 with TRBJ2-1, with no clear D. V lost 7 bases to trimming and J lost 12 bases, with 22 bases between them. The CDR3 extends over 14 amino acids. The germline V gene encodes CDR1 MNHEY and CDR2 SVGAGI. DNA of the CDR3: TGTGCCAGCAATCGGGTTATGGGCGGCGGACGGCAGTTCTTC. Protein product: CASNRVMGGGRQFF.

This clone was observed a single time. The chain carries TRBV7-3 and TRBJ1-2; 7 positions agree with TRBD1. V dropped 2 bases and J dropped 8; count of bases not matched to a gene: 11. Germline CDR1 and CDR2: SGHTA and FQGTGA. The CDR3 length is 15 residues. Here the CDR3 DNA reads TGTGCCAGCAGCTTAGCAACAGGGGATTTAGGGGGCTACACCTTC. It encodes CASSLATGDLGGYTF.

V usage is TRBV10-2 and J usage is TRBJ2-3; D unresolved. The CDR3 runs to 10 residues. Germline V CDR1 and CDR2: WSHSY, SAAADI. The V end was cut by 7 bases, the J end by 6 bases, with 5 bases between. This CDR3 reads CASTGDTQYF. The CDR3 coding sequence is TGCGCCAGCACCGGGGATACGCAGTATTTT.

The chain employs TRBV3-1 (or the pseudogene TRBV3-2) and TRBJ2-7; unclear D gene. The germline V and J ends were trimmed by 4 bases and 5 bases, with 12 bases remaining between them. The germline gives CDR1 LGHDT, CDR2 YNNKEL (reference sequence). This CDR3 has 13 amino acids. In DNA, the CDR3 is TGTGCCAGCAGCCTAGACGCGATCAACGAGCAGTACTTC. The encoded protein is CASSLDAINEQYF.

This clone appeared a single time. This chain connects TRBV6-5 to TRBJ1-2, with 9 nucleotides matching TRBD1. The CDR3 is made up of 16 amino acids. Germline CDR1 MNHEY, CDR2 SVGAGI. V trimming: 0 bases; J trimming: 4 bases; junction bases outside the gene matches: 6. The chain's CDR3 is CASSYSATGGGYGYTF. CDR3 bases: TGTGCCAGCAGTTACTCGGCTACAGGGGGCGGCTATGGCTACACCTTC.

V and J are TRBV7-9 and TRBJ2-1; D gene unclear. V gave up 5 bases and J gave up 9 bases, with 11 bases separating them. The CDR3 is 12 residues long. Germline assignment: CDR1 SEHNR and CDR2 FQNEAQ (reference sequence). CDR3 in amino acids: CASSPQAREQFF. The CDR3 DNA is TGTGCCAGCAGCCCCCAAGCGCGTGAGCAGTTCTTC.

CDR3 coding DNA: TGTGCCAGCTCCGGCCGGGGGAGGGCAGATTCACCCCTCCACTTT. This encodes CASSGRGRADSPLHF. The J gene is TRBJ1-6, the V gene TRBV18; D may be TRBD1 (5 bases). The V gene lost 6 bases and the J gene lost 8 bases, with 17 bases spanning the gap. The CDR3 is 15 amino acids. Germline loops: CDR1 KGHSH, CDR2 LQKENI.

The chain links TRBV30 to TRBJ2-7, with 14 bases matching TRBD2. This CDR3 contains 17 residues. Per germline, CDR1 GTSNPN and CDR2 SVGIG (reference sequence). J gave up 1 base and V 4 bases, and 9 bases lay outside the gene matches. The CDR3 loop is CAWNRPTSGRGSYEQYF. DNA for the CDR3: TGTGCCTGGAACCGTCCGACTAGCGGGAGGGGGTCCTACGAGCAGTACTTC.

The chain links TRBV2 to TRBJ2-7; D is possibly TRBD2 (5 bases). V was clipped by 0 bases and J by 4 bases, with 10 bases between them. The germline V gene has CDR1 SNHLY and CDR2 FYNNEI. CDR3 length equals 14 residues. The CDR3 region has the DNA TGTGCCAGCAGTGAAGCGGGAGTTAGGTACGAGCAGTACTTC. This sequence encodes CASSEAGVRYEQYF.

V gene TRBV3-1 (or the pseudogene TRBV3-2) combines with J gene TRBJ1-5; D is possibly TRBD1 (6 bases). Trimming pared 1 base from V and 0 bases from J, leaving 13 bases between. CDR1 is LGHDT and CDR2 is YNNKEL in the germline V gene (reference sequence). The CDR3 extends over 17 amino acids. CDR3 protein: CASSQGAGVLSNQPQHF. CDR3 nucleotide sequence: TGTGCCAGCAGCCAAGGTGCAGGGGTCCTTAGCAATCAGCCCCAGCATTTT.

The chain recombines TRBV19 with TRBJ1-1; no firm D call. Germline V CDR1 and CDR2: LNHDA, SQIVND (reference sequence). The CDR3 has 16 amino acids. V was cut by 0 bases and J by 4 bases, with 15 bases left in between. The CDR3 DNA sequence: TGTGCCAGTAGTATAGATCTTGAGCTTTCGGGCACTGAAGCTTTCTTT. Its translation: CASSIDLELSGTEAFF.

This chain joins TRBV18 and TRBJ1-4; D remains unclear. Germline V gene lookup returns CDR1 KGHSH and CDR2 LQKENI. The V and J ends lost 3 bases and 2 bases respectively, with 7 bases between them. CDR3 length: 14 residues. The CDR3 DNA reads as TGTGCCAGCTCACCGAGTGGGACTAATGAAAAACTGTTTTTT. Its translation: CASSPSGTNEKLFF.

V and J are TRBV5-6 and TRBJ2-7; weak D call: TRBD2 (6 bases). V was cut by 4 bases and J by 3 bases, with 14 bases left in between. Germline V gene sequence: CDR1 SGHDT, CDR2 YYEEEE. The CDR3 loop spans 14 amino acids. CDR3 amino acids: CASSPSGRGYEQYF. The CDR3 nucleotides read TGTGCCAGCAGCCCCTCGGGGCGGGGCTACGAGCAGTACTTC. Combining the CDR3 with reference TRBV5-6 and TRBJ2-7 gives the whole variable domain DAGVTQSPTHLIKTRGQQVTLRCSPKSGHDTVSWYQQALGQGPQFIFQYYEEEERQRGNFPDRFSGHQFPNYSSELNVNALLLGDSALYLCASSPSGRGYEQYFGPGTRLTVT.

V is TRBV27 and J is TRBJ2-7, with D possibly being TRBD1 or TRBD2 (5 bases each). V lost 8 bases and J 0 bases, leaving 11 bases between the germline ends. Germline V gene sequence: CDR1 MNHEY, CDR2 SMNVEV (reference sequence). The CDR3 runs 13 residues. CDR3 in amino acids: CASSARGSYEQYF. In nucleotides, the CDR3 is TGTGCCAGCTCTGCGAGGGGCTCCTACGAGCAGTACTTC.

The CDR3 spells CASSLRQGATEAFF. As DNA, the CDR3 is TGCGCCAGCAGCTTGAGGCAGGGTGCCACTGAAGCTTTCTTT. This chain links TRBV5-1 with TRBJ1-1; D possibly corresponds to TRBD1 (5 bases). The germline CDR1 and CDR2 sequences are SGHRS and YFSETQ. The V end was cut by 1 base, the J end by 4 bases, with 11 bases between. This CDR3 comprises 14 residues. The variable domain in full, completed from reference TRBV5-1 and TRBJ1-1, reads KAGVTQTPRYLIKTRGQQVTLSCSPISGHRSVSWYQQTPGQGLQFLFEYFSETQRNKGNFPGRFSGRQFSNSRSEMNVSTLELGDSALYLCASSLRQGATEAFFGQGTRLTVV.

The chain carries TRBV6-5 and TRBJ2-5, with TRBD2 identical over 7 bases. Germline CDR1 MNHEY, CDR2 SVGAGI. Losses at the gene ends were 2 bases for V and 5 bases for J; bases not matched to a gene: 11. The CDR3 extends over 16 amino acids. The CDR3 DNA follows: TGTGCCAGCAGTTACGGCTCGGGGGGTTTCGGCGAGACCCAGTACTTC. Its protein product is CASSYGSGGFGETQYF.

This clone was observed a single time. The V gene is TRBV29-1, the J gene TRBJ1-5; D is undetermined. Germline CDR1 reads SQVTM; CDR2 reads ANQGSEA. The CDR3 covers 13 residues. The germline V and J ends were trimmed by 0 bases and 0 bases, with 3 bases remaining between them. CDR3 in amino acids: CSVEDDSNQPQHF. Written as DNA, the CDR3 is TGCAGCGTTGAAGATGATAGCAATCAGCCCCAGCATTTT.

This clone was observed a handful of times. As DNA, the CDR3 is TGCGCCAGCAGCGTTTCGACAGCTTCGAACACCGGGGAGCTGTTTTTT. Its protein product is CASSVSTASNTGELFF. V is TRBV5-1 and J is TRBJ2-2; perhaps TRBD1 as D (5 bases). The V gene's germline CDR1 is SGHRS and CDR2 YFSETQ. V was pared by 4 bases and J by 0 bases, with 13 bases between. The CDR3 totals 16 residues.

This rearrangement joins TRBV25-1 to TRBJ1-1, with 9 bases fitting TRBD1. This CDR3 is 14 amino acids long. Germline CDR1 and CDR2: MGHDK and SYGVNS. Trimming at V came to 4 bases and at J to 3 bases, leaving 3 bases not matched to a gene. CDR3 sequence: CASSGQGGYTEAFF. Here the CDR3 DNA reads TGTGCCAGCAGTGGACAGGGGGGATACACTGAAGCTTTCTTT.

The chain carries TRBV6-5 and TRBJ1-1; no reliable D call. V lost 2 bases and J lost 0, with 7 bases in between. The CDR3 loop spans 14 amino acids. The V gene's germline CDR1 is MNHEY and CDR2 SVGAGI. The DNA of the CDR3 is TGTGCCAGCAGTTACGGGTCCATGAACACTGAAGCTTTCTTT. This gives the protein CASSYGSMNTEAFF.

J is TRBJ2-5 and V is TRBV11-2; D remains unclear. Trimming left V 2 bases short and J 0 bases short, with 10 bases between. Germline-derived CDR1 and CDR2 are SGHAT and FQNNGV. The CDR3 contains 15 residues. CDR3 protein: CASSLNAGYQETQYF. The CDR3 bases are TGTGCCAGCAGCTTAAACGCCGGGTACCAAGAGACCCAGTACTTC.

The chain employs TRBV30 and TRBJ1-1; D gene unclear. CDR1 is GTSNPN and CDR2 is SVGIG in the germline V gene (reference sequence). CDR3 length: 12 amino acids. With 8 bases removed from V and 0 bases from J, the gap between germline ends came to 10 bases. CDR3 region: CAGKVLNTEAFF. The CDR3 region has the DNA TGTGCCGGAAAGGTTCTGAACACTGAAGCTTTCTTT.

The chain couples TRBV19 to TRBJ2-3; D might be TRBD2 (5 bases). CDR3 length: 14 amino acids. Trimming left V 4 bases short and J 5 bases short, with 13 bases between. The V gene's germline CDR1 is LNHDA and CDR2 SQIVND (reference sequence). The CDR3 protein is CASSTSPRGDTQYF. CDR3 DNA sequence: TGTGCCAGTAGTACCTCCCCCCGGGGAGATACGCAGTATTTT. Together with reference TRBV19 and TRBJ2-3, the CDR3 gives the full variable domain: DGGITQSPKYLFRKEGQNVTLSCEQNLNHDAMYWYRQDPGQGLRLIYYSQIVNDFQKGDIAEGYSVSREKKESFPLTVTSAQKNPTAFYLCASSTSPRGDTQYFGPGTRLTVL.

V is TRBV7-2 and J is TRBJ1-1; 11 positions agree with TRBD1. CDR1 is SGHTA, CDR2 FQGNSA, per germline. The CDR3 has 19 amino acids. With 5 bases clipped from V and 0 bases from J, the junction kept 14 bases outside the gene matches. The CDR3 protein is CASSTPLPPGQGVNTEAFF. CDR3 nucleotide sequence: TGTGCCAGCAGCACACCCCTACCGCCGGGACAGGGGGTGAACACTGAAGCTTTCTTT.

In this sample, this clone turned up a few times. This chain joins TRBV3-1 (or the pseudogene TRBV3-2) and TRBJ2-2; 14 nucleotides align to TRBD2. In germline, CDR1 is LGHDT, CDR2 YNNKEL (reference sequence). V was pared by 5 bases and J by 6 bases, with 5 bases of the junction left unmatched. The CDR3 has 16 residues. The CDR3 is CASSSGTSGSAGELFF. The CDR3 coding sequence is TGTGCCAGCAGCTCCGGGACTAGCGGGAGTGCCGGGGAGCTGTTTTTT.

The chain is built from TRBV19 and TRBJ1-1; D perhaps matches TRBD1 (6 bases). CDR3 length: 16 amino acids. The V end lost 4 bases, the J end lost 1 base, and 16 bases lay between the germline ends. Germline V gene lookup returns CDR1 LNHDA and CDR2 SQIVND (reference sequence). As DNA, the CDR3 is TGTGCCAGTAGTAGGTACACCAGGGGCCAGAACACTGAAGCTTTCTTT. It encodes CASSRYTRGQNTEAFF. The full variable domain, with the rest looked up from reference TRBV19 and TRBJ1-1, is DGGITQSPKYLFRKEGQNVTLSCEQNLNHDAMYWYRQDPGQGLRLIYYSQIVNDFQKGDIAEGYSVSREKKESFPLTVTSAQKNPTAFYLCASSRYTRGQNTEAFFGQGTRLTVV.

This clone appeared a single time. This sequence joins TRBV19 and TRBJ2-1; possibly TRBD1 for D (5 bases). CDR1 is LNHDA, CDR2 SQIVND, per germline (reference sequence). The CDR3 loop spans 13 amino acids. Trimming shortened V by 5 bases and J by 5 bases, and 10 bases separated the two germline ends. The CDR3 sequence is CASSDGQNNEQFF. The CDR3 coding sequence is TGTGCCAGTAGTGACGGACAAAACAATGAGCAGTTCTTC. The full variable domain, completed using reference TRBV19 and TRBJ2-1, is DGGITQSPKYLFRKEGQNVTLSCEQNLNHDAMYWYRQDPGQGLRLIYYSQIVNDFQKGDIAEGYSVSREKKESFPLTVTSAQKNPTAFYLCASSDGQNNEQFFGPGTRLTVL.